This is a list of T cell receptor beta chains from one sample in a study of OX40 agonist ivuxolimab in advanced cancers. Generated by immunoSEQ multiplex PCR, the TCRdb table keeps only in-frame clones and is missing some. The sample consists of roughly 56,000 clones, approximately 79% of them appearing once. Sample: CD4+ or CD8+ T cells sorted from blood, taken in a trial of the OX40 agonist ivuxolimab. These receptors were collected from an adult with an advanced solid tumor such as melanoma, head and neck, liver or kidney cancer. Each CDR3 is given with its conserved first and last residue.

j_gene	v_gene	CDR3aa
TRBJ1-4	TRBV7-9	CASSLALRGREKLFF
TRBJ1-1	TRBV5-1	CASSRSPDRQNTEAFF
TRBJ1-1	TRBV28	CASSRPVGREAFF
TRBJ2-1	TRBV7-3	CASSMTSGSVEQFF
TRBJ2-2	TRBV7-3	CASSSGLAAYTGELFF
TRBJ2-1	TRBV11-2	CASSRDRASSYNEQFF
TRBJ1-1	TRBV5-5	CASGQGYTEAFF
TRBJ1-2	TRBV19	CASSIGDTGRLRHGYTF
TRBJ2-7	TRBV7-9	CASSKGTGDPYEQYF
TRBJ1-5	TRBV27	CASSLTPPGARSQPQHF
TRBJ2-2	TRBV27	CASSLAGRTGNTGELFF
TRBJ1-1	TRBV29-1	CSVVGGTGTEAFF
TRBJ2-2	TRBV5-1	CASSFEGLLNTGELFF
TRBJ2-7	TRBV19	CASSPDKIAGGSEQYF
TRBJ2-4	TRBV28	CASSLLAGADGIQYF
TRBJ1-2	TRBV5-3	CASSLGGQGAEGYTF
TRBJ1-1	TRBV5-1	CASSLGQGEGNTEAFF
TRBJ2-3	TRBV5-8	CASSLFGVTDTQYF
TRBJ1-5	TRBV5-3	CASSSRPNQPQHF
TRBJ1-1	TRBV10-2	CASRDLLIVNTEAFF
TRBJ1-2	TRBV5-4	CASSSTGNYGYTF
TRBJ1-2	TRBV28	CASTGGQGYGYTF
TRBJ2-7	TRBV11-2	CASTPRGQVLSYEQYF
TRBJ2-7	TRBV7-8	CASTLLGEQYF